A single sample gave rise to the 5 T cell receptor beta chains below, sequenced in a study of T-cell reconstitution after alpha-beta-depleted transplantation in children. Preparation of the TCRbeta library involved a method that used unique molecular identifiers. Each CDR3 protein gets one entry after TCRdb re-called the PCR reads with MiXCR. The data contain over 550,000 distinct CDR3 sequences, about 10% of them singletons. The source was PBMCs from the stem cell graft donor, collected from the stem cell graft. Receptors originate from a human donor who donated a stem cell graft to a child with acute myeloid leukemia.

The chain joins TRBV15 to TRBJ1-2; 10 nucleotides align to TRBD1. Germline V lookup: CDR1 LNHNV, CDR2 YYDKDF (reference sequence). This CDR3 has 14 amino acids. Trimming removed 3 bases from V and 8 bases from J; junction bases left unmatched: 6. As DNA, the CDR3 is TGTGCCACCAGCAGGGCGGGACAGGGGCTAGGCTACACCTTC. This codes for CATSRAGQGLGYTF.

The chain joins TRBV27 to TRBJ2-3, with unresolved D. The CDR3 consists of 15 residues. The V gene's germline CDR1 is MNHEY and CDR2 SMNVEV (reference sequence). The ends were cut back, 3 bases at V and 0 bases at J, with 10 bases in the middle. The CDR3 nucleotides are TGTGCCAGCAGTTTGTACAGCTCTAGCACAGATACGCAGTATTTT. Encoded protein: CASSLYSSSTDTQYF.

The V call is TRBV27, the J call TRBJ1-2, with a possible D match to TRBD1 (5 bases). The V gene lost 5 bases and the J gene lost 7 bases, with 20 bases spanning the gap. Germline V gene sequence: CDR1 MNHEY, CDR2 SMNVEV (reference sequence). The CDR3 is 15 residues long. Here the CDR3 DNA reads TGTGCCAGCAGTGACAGTGATGGCCCGATCGGTGGCTACACCTTC. Translating it yields CASSDSDGPIGGYTF.

This clonotype was detected ten times or more. The rearrangement joins TRBV5-1 to TRBJ2-5; D uncertain. Germline V CDR1 and CDR2: SGHRS, YFSETQ. There are 12 residues in the CDR3. Between the trimmed V and J ends, which lost 0 bases and 5 bases, there was a span of 5 bases. CDR3 nucleotide sequence: TGCGCCAGCAGCTTGGGTATGGAGACCCAGTACTTC. It codes for CASSLGMETQYF.

The CDR3 protein is CASSQGGSGEQYF. The CDR3 DNA reads TGCGCCAGCAGCCAAGGTGGCTCCGGCGAGCAGTACTTC. The chain employs TRBV4-1 and TRBJ2-7; unclear D gene. Germline V gene lookup returns CDR1 MGHRA and CDR2 YSYEKL. Trimming stripped 1 base from V and 6 bases from J, with 10 bases between. The CDR3 is 13 residues long.